This entry describes one T cell receptor beta chain. Its antigen target is currently unknown. One base away there is no much larger clone; base qualities are not given. This entry belongs to a study of blood T cell repertoires in COVID-19 (TCRdb year 2020). Looking at the study overall: Samples covering the acute and convalescent phases of COVID-19 were provided by collaborators in the United States, Italy and Spain. The prospective study material was composed of cDNA or gDNA derived from T cells, B-cell-depleted T cells, or PBMCs. Deeply sampled blood TCRbeta repertoires from subjects exposed to, actively infected with, or recovered from COVID-19 were included in the dataset. The repertoires were released in a freely available public database meant as a resource for research on the immune response to SARS-CoV-2. Samples were obtained from the ongoing ImmuneRACE study (first 160 participants) and from about 1,300 subjects provided by 6 global collaborators. Sample metadata almost always included a de-identified subject ID, COVID-19 status, age in years and sex. Where HLA class I and class II types were available, the types were taken from metadata supplied by the sample provider, not from assay-based typing.

Study-level results and caveats: The quantity of clinical and demographic metadata differed by source and by participant and was supplied without curation.

The immunoSEQ Assay, a bias-controlled multiplex PCR, was used to amplify TCRbeta CDR3 regions from genomic DNA. Processing in the source paper ran as follows. Nucleated cell counts per sample were estimated from amplification of reference gene primers within the assay. Sequence reads were collapsed and filtered to measure the absolute abundance of every unique TCRbeta CDR3 rearrangement. Productive Simpson clonality was computed per sample as the square root of Simpson's diversity index over productive rearrangements. Held by TCRdb, this immuneACCESS table contains in-frame sequences only and omits some clones. Under half of the omission traces to an unresolved V gene where checked; the cause of the rest is unknown. V and J calls and clone size follow that table, whereas D and trimming were derived from the DNA. This sample gives about 250,000 clones in total; 70% to 90% of them show up just once. The ten largest account for 8.5% to 9.5% of the sample.

The junction shows trimming of 5 bases on V and 5 bases on J, and the gene matches do not reach 6 bases of it. Inclusive of the bounding cysteine and phenylalanine, the CDR3 is 15 residues long. Only the CDR3 DNA stays, 45 bases, in frame from base 1. Looking up the germline V gene (reference sequence) yields CDR1 LNHDA and CDR2 SQIVND. Enrolling through a virtual design, the prospective study's participants ranged in age from roughly 18 to 89 years and lived across 24 United States geographic areas. In the prospective study, participants were assigned to cohorts based on the clinical history participants reported in a screening survey and a study questionnaire. In the prospective study, whole blood, serum and a nasopharyngeal or oropharyngeal swab were collected from each participant by mobile phlebotomists. Additional blood draws and questionnaires over an approximately 2-month period could optionally be provided by prospective study participants. Blood samples from the prospective study were shipped frozen or at room temperature prior to DNA extraction.

This clonotype originated in a woman aged 45-65 years with acute COVID-19. Sequenced: PBMCs or T cells enriched from blood (not recorded which). The rearranged chain carries TRBV19 and TRBJ2-2; TRBD2 agrees with 9 junctional bases. The bases read TGTGCCAGTAGTTTAGTGCTAGCGGGGACCGGGGAGCTGTTTTTT. This translates into CASSLVLAGTGELFF.